This T cell receptor beta chain was identified in a study of blood T cells in healthy people across ages. General study results and limits: As age increased, TCR beta diversity per million T cells fell in a roughly linear fashion. CMV status of donors was unknown, possibly confounding expanded clonotype changes.

With 1 base clipped from V and 14 bases from J, the junction kept 7 bases outside the gene matches. The germline CDR1 and CDR2 sequences are SQVTM and ANQGSEA. This CDR3 is 13 amino acids long. Each donor supplied around 10 milliliters of peripheral blood. For the second PCR, which ran for about 6 to 11 cycles, a sample-barcoded 5' primer and a J-beta primer mix were used. Every sample gave at least 3 million paired-end reads containing CDR3. TCRdb passed the 5' RACE reads through MiXCR, listing each CDR3 protein once. The sample holds 550,000 to 600,000 distinct CDR3 sequences, roughly 48% seen once. About this clonotype itself: Its target is not known.

The sequencing sample was made of blood. The receptor's source is a man aged 80 or over in good health. The rearrangement joins TRBV29-1 to TRBJ2-1, with TRBD2 identical over 11 bases. The CDR3 loop reads CSVEGTSGSLEFF. DNA for the CDR3: TGCAGCGTTGAAGGAACTAGCGGGAGTCTGGAGTTCTTC.